Below are 24 T cell receptor beta chains sequenced from a single sample in a study of blood T cell repertoires in COVID-19. Measured with immunoSEQ multiplex PCR; TCRdb has only the in-frame clones, and not every one. The data contain about 120,000 clones, 85% to 90% of them singletons. Sequenced: peripheral blood. The receptor set was obtained from a woman in her sixties with COVID-19, enrolled during active disease.

The chain uses TRBV3-1 (or the pseudogene TRBV3-2) and TRBJ2-7; D ambiguous. In germline, CDR1 is LGHDT, CDR2 YNNKEL (reference sequence). The V and J ends lost 0 bases and 0 bases respectively, with 6 bases between them. The CDR3 contains 14 residues. CDR3 sequence reads: CASSQDQASYEQYF. The CDR3 DNA reads TGTGCCAGCAGCCAAGATCAAGCCTCCTACGAGCAGTACTTC.

This clone was found once. The chain has TRBV7-2 and TRBJ1-2, with D perhaps matching TRBD1 (5 bases). Trimming removed 0 bases at V and 8 bases at J, with 16 bases between. Germline CDR1 SGHTA, CDR2 FQGNSA. This CDR3 is built from 15 residues. CDR3 sequence reads: CASSLASAGLYGYTF. As DNA, the CDR3 is TGTGCCAGCAGCTTAGCGTCGGCAGGGCTCTACGGCTACACCTTC.

This sequence joins TRBV5-6 and TRBJ1-1; 7 positions match TRBD1. This CDR3 has 14 residues. V trimming: 4 bases; J trimming: 5 bases; junction bases outside the gene matches: 8. Germline loops: CDR1 SGHDT, CDR2 YYEEEE. For the CDR3, the DNA is TGTGCCAGCAGCCCTCCCGGGACAGTGACTGAAGCTTTCTTT. This translates into CASSPPGTVTEAFF. Combining the CDR3 with reference TRBV5-6 and TRBJ1-1 gives the whole variable domain DAGVTQSPTHLIKTRGQQVTLRCSPKSGHDTVSWYQQALGQGPQFIFQYYEEEERQRGNFPDRFSGHQFPNYSSELNVNALLLGDSALYLCASSPPGTVTEAFFGQGTRLTVV.

The chain is built from TRBV2 and TRBJ1-1, with no clear D. CDR3 length: 15 amino acids. The V and J ends lost 6 bases and 4 bases respectively, with 18 bases between them. Germline loops: CDR1 SNHLY, CDR2 FYNNEI. The CDR3 loop is CASSSRVRGSTEAFF. The CDR3 nucleotides are TGTGCCAGCAGCAGTCGAGTCCGCGGTAGCACTGAAGCTTTCTTT.

The genes are TRBV7-9 and TRBJ1-6; the D is unclear. The CDR3 runs 14 residues. CDR1 and CDR2 (germline): SEHNR, FQNEAQ (reference sequence). V was pared by 10 bases and J by 5 bases, with 15 bases between. The CDR3 DNA reads TGTGCCACGCCCTCGGCAGAGGATAATTCACCCCTCCACTTT. Amino acids: CATPSAEDNSPLHF.

This chain uses TRBV6-2 or TRBV6-3 with TRBJ1-5; 8 positions agree with TRBD1. The J segment lost 0 bases and the V segment lost 2 bases, leaving 3 bases of the junction unmatched. Germline V gene data show CDR1 as MNHEY and CDR2 as SVGEGT. The CDR3 is made up of 16 amino acids. The CDR3 here is CASSYGTGDSNQPQHF. The CDR3 region has the DNA TGTGCCAGCAGTTACGGGACAGGAGATAGCAATCAGCCCCAGCATTTT.

The genes are TRBV19 and TRBJ2-1; tentative D call: TRBD2 (6 bases). The germline CDR1 and CDR2 sequences are LNHDA and SQIVND (reference sequence). The CDR3 spans 14 residues. Trimming removed 3 bases at V and 7 bases at J, with 13 bases between. CDR3 nucleotide sequence: TGTGCCAGTAGTATGACACTAGCTCAAAATGAGCAGTTCTTC. Protein sequence: CASSMTLAQNEQFF.

The rearrangement links TRBV7-2 to TRBJ1-5, with D perhaps TRBD1 (5 bases). Germline assignment: CDR1 SGHTA and CDR2 FQGNSA. The length of the CDR3 is 14 residues. Trimming removed 5 bases at V and 3 bases at J, with 11 bases between. The CDR3 DNA follows: TGTGCCAGCAGCCCTGACAGCCTCAATCAGCCCCAGCATTTT. The encoded protein is CASSPDSLNQPQHF.

This chain uses TRBV6-2 or TRBV6-3 with TRBJ1-2; 10 bases fit TRBD1. V was pared by 6 bases and J by 3 bases, with 10 bases of the junction left unmatched. This CDR3 has 16 residues. Looked up from germline, CDR1 is MNHEY and CDR2 is SVGEGT. CDR3 in amino acids: CASSPRQGALYYGYTF. DNA of the CDR3: TGTGCCAGCAGCCCTCGACAGGGGGCATTGTACTATGGCTACACCTTC.

CDR3 sequence reads: CASSQDSGPTIYSNQPQHF. For the CDR3, the DNA is TGCGCCAGCAGCCAAGATAGTGGGCCGACAATTTATAGCAATCAGCCCCAGCATTTT. The V gene is TRBV4-1, the J gene TRBJ1-5; no clear D gene. Deletions cut 0 bases from V and 0 bases from J, with 18 bases between. The V gene's germline CDR1 is MGHRA and CDR2 YSYEKL. CDR3 length: 19 residues.

This rearrangement joins TRBV19 to TRBJ1-2, with 9 bases fitting TRBD1. V shed 5 bases, J shed 2 bases, and the junction held 12 bases outside the gene matches. The CDR3 length is 17 residues. Germline CDR1 is LNHDA and CDR2 is SQIVND (reference sequence). The CDR3 bases are TGTGCCAGTAGTTGGACACACCCGGGACAGGGAAACTATGGCTACACCTTC. Amino acid sequence: CASSWTHPGQGNYGYTF. The full variable domain, its missing parts supplied by reference TRBV19 and TRBJ1-2, is DGGITQSPKYLFRKEGQNVTLSCEQNLNHDAMYWYRQDPGQGLRLIYYSQIVNDFQKGDIAEGYSVSREKKESFPLTVTSAQKNPTAFYLCASSWTHPGQGNYGYTFGSGTRLTVV.

This chain joins TRBV7-9 and TRBJ1-2; D is perhaps TRBD1 (5 bases). CDR3 size: 14 residues. In germline, CDR1 is SEHNR, CDR2 FQNEAQ (reference sequence). V shed 4 bases and J shed 4 bases, with 13 bases lying between them. The CDR3 nucleotides read TGTGCCAGCAGCTCCATCGCCAGGGTCTATGGCTACACCTTC. Translated, it gives CASSSIARVYGYTF.

J is TRBJ1-2 and V is TRBV7-2, with D uncertain. Trimming stripped 1 base from V and 3 bases from J, with 12 bases between. The CDR3 loop spans 15 amino acids. Germline V gene sequence: CDR1 SGHTA, CDR2 FQGNSA. CDR3 region: CASSLELLLYYGYTF. CDR3 bases: TGTGCCAGCAGCTTAGAATTACTCCTCTACTATGGCTACACCTTC.

This sequence joins TRBV7-6 and TRBJ2-3, with 11 bases aligning to TRBD2. Germline CDR1 is SGHVS and CDR2 is FNYEAQ. The CDR3 is 14 residues long. V dropped 5 bases and J dropped 6; count of bases not matched to a gene: 4. The DNA for the CDR3 is TGTGCCAGCAGCCCACGACTAGCGGGGGATACGCAGTATTTT. This translates into CASSPRLAGDTQYF.

V usage is TRBV18 and J usage is TRBJ2-3; 8 bases align to TRBD2. Looked up from germline, CDR1 is KGHSH and CDR2 is LQKENI. This CDR3 has 16 residues. J lost 5 bases, V lost 3 bases, and 10 bases had no gene match. The CDR3 spells CASSPLSSGAGDTQYF. The DNA for the CDR3 is TGTGCCAGCTCACCCCTTAGTAGCGGGGCAGGAGATACGCAGTATTTT.

The J gene is TRBJ1-5, the V gene TRBV7-9, with 7 bases that match TRBD1. The V and J ends lost 4 bases and 1 base, in that order; junction bases with no gene match: 1. Germline CDR1 and CDR2: SEHNR and FQNEAQ (reference sequence). This CDR3 contains 14 residues. The CDR3 nucleotides are TGTGCCAGCAGCTCACAGGGGAGCAATCAGCCCCAGCATTTT. Translation: CASSSQGSNQPQHF.

Here the CDR3 reads CASSGTGNNQPQHF. The CDR3, as DNA: TGTGCCAGCAGTGGGACAGGGAACAATCAGCCCCAGCATTTT. V is TRBV2 and J is TRBJ1-5; 8 bases are a match to TRBD1. The CDR3 covers 14 residues. V shed 4 bases and J 3 bases; nucleotides not matched to a gene: 2. Germline CDR1 SNHLY, CDR2 FYNNEI.

The gene calls are TRBV7-2 and TRBJ2-3; 12 bases agree with TRBD2. CDR1 SGHTA and CDR2 FQGNSA come from the germline V gene. The CDR3 loop spans 16 amino acids. Losses at the gene ends were 4 bases for V and 6 bases for J; bases not matched to a gene: 8. This CDR3 is CASSSTLAGGPDTQYF. The CDR3 DNA sequence: TGTGCCAGCAGCTCGACACTAGCGGGGGGTCCGGATACGCAGTATTTT.

This chain uses TRBV4-3 with TRBJ2-6; weak D call: TRBD2 (6 bases). The CDR3 runs 17 residues. Per the germline V gene, CDR1 is LGHNA and CDR2 is YSLEER. V lost 3 bases and J lost 2, with 14 bases in between. The CDR3 protein is CASSHGTSPAGANVLTF. The CDR3 DNA reads TGCGCCAGCAGCCACGGGACTTCTCCCGCTGGGGCCAACGTCCTGACTTTC.

The V and J genes are TRBV5-6 and TRBJ1-2; 7 nucleotides match TRBD1. The junction had 2 bases not matched to a gene; V was cut back by 0 bases and J by 0 bases. CDR1 and CDR2 from the germline V gene are SGHDT and YYEEEE. The CDR3 is made up of 15 amino acids. CDR3 amino acids: CASSLDRGANYGYTF. DNA of the CDR3: TGTGCCAGCAGCTTGGACAGGGGAGCTAACTATGGCTACACCTTC. The complete variable domain, with remaining parts taken from reference TRBV5-6 and TRBJ1-2, reads DAGVTQSPTHLIKTRGQQVTLRCSPKSGHDTVSWYQQALGQGPQFIFQYYEEEERQRGNFPDRFSGHQFPNYSSELNVNALLLGDSALYLCASSLDRGANYGYTFGSGTRLTVV.

The J gene is TRBJ1-3, the V gene TRBV12-2. TRBV12-2 is labeled a pseudogene. CDR3 length: 20 residues. CDR3 protein: CASRLAKEGTPLSSGNTIYF. The DNA of the CDR3 is TGTGCAAGTCGCTTAGCGAAGGAGGGGACTCCCCTAAGCTCTGGAAACACCATATATTTT.

Details on this clone: The sample holds other DNA sequences that translate to the same CDR3. V and J are TRBV19 and TRBJ2-2; D not resolved. V was trimmed by 6 bases and J by 2 bases, leaving 4 bases between them. This CDR3 contains 12 residues. Germline loops: CDR1 LNHDA, CDR2 SQIVND (reference sequence). This CDR3 is CASSLNTGELFF. CDR3 bases: TGTGCCAGTAGCTTAAACACCGGGGAGCTGTTTTTT.

This sequence joins TRBV7-9 and TRBJ1-6; weak D call: TRBD1 (6 bases). CDR3 length equals 14 residues. Trimming stripped 3 bases from V and 9 bases from J, with 12 bases between. In germline, CDR1 is SEHNR, CDR2 FQNEAQ (reference sequence). The CDR3 loop is CASSLGGLSSPLHF. The CDR3 DNA is TGTGCCAGCAGCTTGGGGGGGCTCTCTTCACCCCTCCACTTT.

This chain uses TRBV23-1 with TRBJ2-7, with D maybe TRBD2 (5 bases). TRBV23-1 is annotated as an ORF whose role is uncertain. Trimming removed 11 bases from V and 2 bases from J, with 22 bases in between. This CDR3 spans 15 amino acids. The CDR3 loop reads CADPGPAVLTYEQYF. DNA of the CDR3: TGCGCCGACCCAGGTCCAGCGGTACTAACCTACGAGCAGTACTTC.